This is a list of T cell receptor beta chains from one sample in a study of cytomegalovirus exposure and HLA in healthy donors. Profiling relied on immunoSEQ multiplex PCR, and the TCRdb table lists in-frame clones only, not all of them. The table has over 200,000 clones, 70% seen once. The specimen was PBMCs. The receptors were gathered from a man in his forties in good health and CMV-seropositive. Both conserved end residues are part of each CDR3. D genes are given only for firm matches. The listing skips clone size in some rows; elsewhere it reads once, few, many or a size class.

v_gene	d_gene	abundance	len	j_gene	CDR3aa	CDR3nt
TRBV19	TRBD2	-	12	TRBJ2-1	CASSPSGGEQFF	TGTGCCAGTAGTCCTAGCGGGGGAGAGCAGTTCTTC
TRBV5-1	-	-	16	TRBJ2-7	CASSSHSRQPSYEQYF	TGCGCCAGCAGCTCCCATTCGCGGCAGCCTTCCTACGAGCAGTACTTC
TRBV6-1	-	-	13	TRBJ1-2	CASSEEVAGGYTF	TGTGCCAGCAGTGAAGAGGTGGCGGGCGGCTACACCTTC
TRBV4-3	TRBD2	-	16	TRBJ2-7	CASSQEASGVSREQYF	TGCGCCAGCAGCCAAGAGGCTAGCGGGGTCTCAAGGGAGCAGTACTTC
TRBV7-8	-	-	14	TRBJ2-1	CASSFTSGGGTRFF	TGTGCCAGCAGCTTTACCTCGGGCGGGGGCACACGGTTCTTC
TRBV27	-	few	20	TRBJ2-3	CASSFSGDRVERGPGDTQYF	TGTGCCAGCAGCTTCTCCGGGGACAGGGTAGAGCGGGGGCCCGGGGATACGCAGTATTTT
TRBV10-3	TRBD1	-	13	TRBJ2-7	CAISRDRDDEQYF	TGTGCCATCAGCCGGGACAGGGATGACGAGCAGTACTTC
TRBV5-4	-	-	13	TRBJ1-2	CASSSRVQYGYTF	TGTGCCAGCAGCTCCAGGGTACAGTATGGCTACACCTTC
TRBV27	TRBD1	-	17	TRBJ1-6	CASSPGTGVSFDSPLHF	TGTGCCAGCAGTCCCGGGACAGGGGTGTCTTTCGATTCACCCCTCCACTTT
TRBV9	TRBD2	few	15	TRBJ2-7	CASSVGTSGGYEQYF	TGTGCCAGCAGCGTAGGGACTAGCGGGGGCTACGAGCAGTACTTC
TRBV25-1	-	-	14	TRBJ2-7	CASSTALVEYKQYF	TGTGCCAGCAGTACCGCCTTAGTTGAATATAAGCAGTACTTC
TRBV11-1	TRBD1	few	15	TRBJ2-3	CASSRDRGITDTQYF	TGTGCCAGCAGCCGGGACAGGGGGATCACAGATACGCAGTATTTT
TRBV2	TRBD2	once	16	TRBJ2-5	CASSEGLAGGQETQYF	TGTGCCAGCAGTGAAGGGTTAGCGGGGGGCCAAGAGACCCAGTACTTC
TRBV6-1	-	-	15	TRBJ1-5	CARPRKRAGDQPQHF	TGTGCCAGGCCGAGAAAGAGGGCAGGAGATCAGCCCCAGCATTTT
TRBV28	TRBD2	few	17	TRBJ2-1	CASSFNQGGGWDNEQFF	TGTGCCAGCAGTTTCAATCAAGGCGGGGGGTGGGACAATGAGCAGTTCTTC
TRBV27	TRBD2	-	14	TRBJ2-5	CASRSLAGGETQYF	TGTGCCAGCAGGTCGTTAGCGGGGGGAGAGACCCAGTACTTC
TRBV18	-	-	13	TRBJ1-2	CASSPGQIYGYTF	TGTGCCAGCTCACCGGGGCAGATCTATGGCTACACCTTC
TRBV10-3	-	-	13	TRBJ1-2	CASLTAGADGYTF	TGTGCCTCTTTAACCGCAGGGGCTGATGGCTACACCTTC
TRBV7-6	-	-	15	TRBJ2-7	CASSRGTAPSYEQYF	TGTGCCAGCAGCCGGGGGACAGCCCCCTCCTACGAGCAGTACTTC
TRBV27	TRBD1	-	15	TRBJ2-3	CASSLLGQGADTQYF	TGTGCCAGCAGTTTATTGGGACAGGGGGCAGATACGCAGTATTTT
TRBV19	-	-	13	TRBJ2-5	CASSESGQETQYF	TGTGCCAGTAGTGAGTCAGGGCAAGAGACCCAGTACTTC
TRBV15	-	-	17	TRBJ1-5	CATSRDWASPKDQPQHF	TGTGCCACCAGCAGAGATTGGGCAAGCCCCAAGGATCAGCCCCAGCATTTT
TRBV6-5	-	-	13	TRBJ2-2	CASSYRYTGELFF	TGTGCCAGCAGTTACCGGTACACCGGGGAGCTGTTTTTT
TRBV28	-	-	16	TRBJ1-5	CASSSWGRGSNQPQHF	TGTGCCAGCAGTTCTTGGGGGAGGGGGTCCAATCAGCCCCAGCATTTT
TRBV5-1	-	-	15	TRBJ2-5	CASSLEGLNQETQYF	TGCGCCAGCAGCTTGGAGGGACTGAATCAAGAGACCCAGTACTTC
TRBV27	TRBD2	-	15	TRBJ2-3	CASSELAGGTDTQYF	TGTGCCAGCAGTGAACTAGCGGGGGGCACAGATACGCAGTATTTT
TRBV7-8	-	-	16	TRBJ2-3	CASSSRDQGSTDTQYF	TGTGCCAGCAGCTCAAGGGACCAGGGGAGCACAGATACGCAGTATTTT
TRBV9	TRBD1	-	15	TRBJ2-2	CASSPRDRNTGELFF	TGTGCCAGCAGCCCTCGGGACAGGAACACCGGGGAGCTGTTTTTT
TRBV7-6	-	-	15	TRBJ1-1	CASSFQGTSGTEAFF	TGTGCCAGCAGCTTTCAGGGGACCTCGGGAACTGAAGCTTTCTTT
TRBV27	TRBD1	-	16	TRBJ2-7	CASSLVGQGVAREQYF	TGTGCCAGCAGTTTGGTGGGACAGGGGGTAGCTCGGGAGCAGTACTTC
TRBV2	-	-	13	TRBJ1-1	CASRGDRNTEAFF	TGCGCCAGCCGGGGGGATAGAAACACTGAAGCTTTCTTT
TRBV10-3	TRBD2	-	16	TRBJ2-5	CAISAPPGGIQETQYF	TGTGCCATCAGTGCCCCTCCGGGGGGGATCCAAGAGACCCAGTACTTC
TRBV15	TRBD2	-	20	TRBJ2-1	CATSRDGRTSGGFSVDEQFF	TGTGCCACCAGCAGAGATGGTCGGACTAGCGGGGGGTTCTCGGTAGATGAGCAGTTCTTC
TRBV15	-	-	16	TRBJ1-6	CATSRDSGADGSPLHF	TGTGCCACCAGCAGAGATTCGGGTGCTGATGGCTCACCCCTCCACTTT
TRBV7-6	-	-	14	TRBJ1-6	CASSLTGDNSPLHF	TGTGCCAGCAGCTTGACTGGTGATAATTCACCCCTCCACTTT
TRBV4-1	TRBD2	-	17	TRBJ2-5	CASSHPLAGAAQETQYF	TGCGCCAGCAGCCACCCCTTAGCGGGGGCCGCTCAAGAGACCCAGTACTTC
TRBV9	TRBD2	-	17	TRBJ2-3	CASSVGLVGSGGDTQYF	TGTGCCAGCAGCGTAGGATTGGTGGGTAGCGGGGGGGATACGCAGTATTTT
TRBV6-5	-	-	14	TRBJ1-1	CASSYREGSTEAFF	TGTGCCAGCAGTTACCGGGAGGGGAGCACTGAAGCTTTCTTT
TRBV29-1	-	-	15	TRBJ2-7	CSVVPMGRGMYEQYF	TGCAGCGTTGTCCCGATGGGGAGGGGGATGTACGAGCAGTACTTC
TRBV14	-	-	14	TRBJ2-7	CASSQVGRLSGQYF	TGTGCCAGCAGCCAAGTTGGGAGGCTCAGCGGGCAGTACTTC
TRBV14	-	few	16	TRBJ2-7	CASSQAQDRLKDEQYF	TGTGCCAGCAGCCAAGCGCAAGACAGGTTAAAGGACGAGCAGTACTTC
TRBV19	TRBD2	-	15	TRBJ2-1	CASSPSGGLYNEQFF	TGTGCCAGTAGTCCCAGCGGGGGGCTGTACAATGAGCAGTTCTTC
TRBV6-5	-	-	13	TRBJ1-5	CASSYSGSQPQHF	TGTGCCAGCAGTTATTCAGGGTCTCAGCCCCAGCATTTT
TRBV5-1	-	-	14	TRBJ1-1	CASSLEWGNTEAFF	TGCGCCAGCAGCTTGGAATGGGGCAACACTGAAGCTTTCTTT
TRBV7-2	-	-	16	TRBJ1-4	CASSSKLLSYNEKLFF	TGTGCCAGCAGCTCAAAGCTTCTCTCCTATAATGAAAAACTGTTTTTT
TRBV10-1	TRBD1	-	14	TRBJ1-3	CASTGQGVIHTIYF	TGCGCCAGCACTGGACAGGGAGTGATTCACACCATATATTTT
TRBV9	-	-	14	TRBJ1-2	CASSGPTRRGGYTF	TGTGCCAGCAGCGGACCTACCCGTCGGGGTGGCTACACCTTC
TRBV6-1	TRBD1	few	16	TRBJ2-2	CASSESRGWDTGELFF	TGTGCCAGCAGTGAAAGCAGGGGGTGGGACACCGGGGAGCTGTTTTTT
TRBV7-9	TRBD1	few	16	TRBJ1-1	CASSSPGQFVFGEAFF	TGTGCCAGCAGCTCACCGGGACAGTTCGTTTTCGGTGAAGCTTTCTTT